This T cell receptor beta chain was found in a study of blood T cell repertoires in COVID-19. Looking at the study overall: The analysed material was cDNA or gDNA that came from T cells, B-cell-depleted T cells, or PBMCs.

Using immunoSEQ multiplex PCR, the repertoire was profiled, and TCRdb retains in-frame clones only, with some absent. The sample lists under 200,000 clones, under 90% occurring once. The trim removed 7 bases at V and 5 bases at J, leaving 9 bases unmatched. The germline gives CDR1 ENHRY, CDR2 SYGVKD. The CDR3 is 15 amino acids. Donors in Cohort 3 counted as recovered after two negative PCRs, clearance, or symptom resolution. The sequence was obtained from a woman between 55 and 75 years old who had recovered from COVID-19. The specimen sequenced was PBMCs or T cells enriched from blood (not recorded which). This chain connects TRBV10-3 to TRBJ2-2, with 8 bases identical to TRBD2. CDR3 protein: CAINPGLGITGELFF. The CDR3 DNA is TGTGCCATCAATCCGGGACTAGGAATAACCGGGGAGCTGTTTTTT.